This T cell receptor (beta chain) derives from a study of T cell repertoires in cytomegalovirus infection. Study as a whole: Carrying CMV and the relevant HLA type showed in public TCR beta signatures.

Study-level findings and limits: The ex vivo response was dominated by HLA-C-restricted CMV-specific TCR beta clonotypes.

TCRdb recomputed calls from the reads with MiXCR, one row per CDR3 protein. The repertoire has about 920,000 distinct CDR3 sequences, roughly 30% of them found once; the top ten carry under 15%. This clonotype has only a few counts. Its target is unknown. The sequenced sample was cultured CD8+ T cells from PBMCs, obtained from culture after CMV antigen stimulation. The TCR was taken from a human donor in good health (CMV status not recorded). Some clones in this sample may be carry-over from other donors' samples.

The CDR3 reads CASSEWPLNEQFF. CDR3 in DNA: TGTGCCAGCAGTGAATGGCCACTCAATGAGCAGTTCTTC. This rearrangement joins TRBV6-1 to TRBJ2-1; D is ambiguous. Trimming removed 2 bases from V and 6 bases from J, with 8 bases in between. Per the germline V gene, CDR1 is MNHNS and CDR2 is SASEGT. The CDR3 contains 13 residues.